This T cell receptor beta chain was documented in a study of cytomegalovirus exposure and HLA in healthy donors. On the study more broadly: Previous work identified roughly 120 million unique TCR beta sequences from around 180 million T cells.

A note on this clone: Its matching antigen is unknown.

PCR used 60 Vbeta primers and 13 Jbeta primers. This table comes from immunoSEQ multiplex PCR, and its TCRdb copy is limited to in-frame clones, with some not included. This table holds about 160,000 clones, approximately 80% found once. With V trimmed by 6 bases and J by 8 bases, 8 bases remained unmatched. CDR3 length: 14 residues. The germline gives CDR1 MNHEY, CDR2 SVGAGI. General study results and limits: Near-uniform donor sequencing depth was presumed by presence/absence analyses. Later work showed greater clonal expansion in HLA-associated TCR beta chains than in equally common others.

The origin of this receptor is a man aged 18 to 30 in good health and CMV-seropositive. The rearrangement uses TRBV6-5 and TRBJ1-4; TRBD1 matches 8 bases. Sequenced input: PBMCs. The CDR3 region is CASRTGAKREKLFF. For the CDR3, the DNA is TGTGCCAGCAGGACAGGGGCAAAGCGGGAAAAACTGTTTTTT.